The 21 T cell receptor beta chains reported below all come from one sample, sequenced in a study of T cell repertoires in cytomegalovirus infection (dated by TCRdb to the late 2010s). The instrument was an Illumina HiSeq 1500. Using fastp trimming at Q25 and MiXCR clonotype assembly, TCRdb reanalyzed the public sequencing data and kept in-frame beta chains. Rows matching on CDR3 protein sequence are summarized as one entry with the most common DNA and genes. Recorded for this sample are some 600,000 distinct CDR3 sequences; roughly 26% of them occurred a single time. The top ten constitute 7.5% to 9% of the sample. The sample consisted of CD8+ T cells from PBMCs. Source of these receptors: a human donor in good health (CMV status not recorded). Some clones in this sample may be carry-over from other donors' samples.

The rearrangement joins TRBV29-1 to TRBJ2-1; D is perhaps TRBD1 (5 bases). V lost 3 bases and J lost 1, with 10 bases in between. Per the germline V gene, CDR1 is SQVTM and CDR2 is ANQGSEA. The CDR3 consists of 14 residues. The CDR3 reads CSVDKQESYNEQFF. The CDR3 bases are TGCAGCGTTGACAAACAGGAGTCCTACAATGAGCAGTTCTTC.

This sequence joins TRBV5-6 and TRBJ1-2; TRBD1 is a possible D gene (5 bases). Germline CDR1 reads SGHDT; CDR2 reads YYEEEE. Trimming cost V 0 bases and J 8 bases, with 11 bases left between them. The CDR3 covers 13 residues. CDR3 nucleotide sequence: TGTGCCAGCAGCTTGGCCAGGGCGAGCGGCTACACCTTC. Its translation is CASSLARASGYTF.

This clonotype was counted many times. The genes are TRBV7-3 and TRBJ2-5; 8 positions agree with TRBD1. The germline V gene has CDR1 SGHTA and CDR2 FQGTGA. The CDR3 loop spans 14 amino acids. The V segment lost 4 bases and the J segment 3 bases; nucleotides outside the gene matches: 4. CDR3 nucleotides: TGTGCCAGCAGCTCGGACAGGGACAAAGAGACCCAGTACTTC. Translated: CASSSDRDKETQYF.

The chain has TRBV12-3 or TRBV12-4 and TRBJ2-1; D not certain. The germline V and J ends were trimmed by 7 bases and 1 base, with 11 bases remaining between them. This CDR3 region has 14 residues. In DNA form, the CDR3 reads TGTGCCAGCAATTCACACGCATCCTACAATGAGCAGTTCTTC. Protein: CASNSHASYNEQFF.

V is TRBV6-1 and J is TRBJ2-3; 12 nucleotides match TRBD2. V lost 3 bases, J lost 1 base, and 8 bases stayed unmatched. This CDR3 has 18 residues. CDR1 and CDR2 (germline): MNHNS, SASEGT. The DNA of the CDR3 is TGTGCCAGCAGTGACGTGACTAGCGGGGGAGTAGGCACAGATACGCAGTATTTT. Its translation is CASSDVTSGGVGTDTQYF.

The chain links TRBV11-1 to TRBJ2-4, with a weak D call TRBD2 (5 bases). Germline lookup yields CDR1 SGHAT and CDR2 FQDESV (reference sequence). V dropped 5 bases and J dropped 5 bases, with 10 bases sitting between them. The CDR3 runs 13 residues. The CDR3 sequence is CASSPSSENIQYF. The CDR3 DNA sequence: TGTGCCAGCAGCCCTAGCTCGGAAAACATTCAGTACTTC.

CDR3 bases: TGTGCCATCAGTGACGACAGGGGGTTCTCACCCCTCCACTTT. Translated, it gives CAISDDRGFSPLHF. The chain uses TRBV10-3 and TRBJ1-6; 9 bases align to TRBD1. Germline V gives CDR1 ENHRY, CDR2 SYGVKD. This CDR3 region has 14 residues. The ends lost 3 bases at V and 10 bases at J; junction bases unmatched: 4.

This clonotype was found a few times. The J gene is TRBJ2-2, the V gene TRBV12-3 or TRBV12-4, with a tentative D call TRBD1 (6 bases). Trimming left V 5 bases short and J 3 bases short, with 10 bases between. The CDR3 is 14 amino acids. The CDR3 sequence: CASSANRDTGELFF. CDR3 bases: TGTGCCAGCAGTGCAAACAGGGACACCGGGGAGCTGTTTTTT.

This clonotype showed up many times. The chain is built from TRBV7-9 and TRBJ1-2; 7 positions match TRBD1. Germline V gene lookup returns CDR1 SEHNR and CDR2 FQNEAQ (reference sequence). There are 13 residues in the CDR3. The V and J ends lost 5 bases and 3 bases, in that order; junction bases with no gene match: 3. CDR3 coding DNA: TGTGCCAGCAGCAAACAGGGGCACTATGGCTACACCTTC. Residues: CASSKQGHYGYTF.

At least ten counts were recorded for this clonotype. This chain joins TRBV7-2 and TRBJ2-3; tentative D call: TRBD1 (6 bases). Germline CDR1 SGHTA, CDR2 FQGNSA. The V end was cut by 5 bases, the J end by 7 bases, with 16 bases between. The length of the CDR3 is 14 residues. For the CDR3, the DNA is TGTGCCAGCAGCCCCGACAGGACCTCCTATACGCAGTATTTT. Translation: CASSPDRTSYTQYF.

The rearrangement uses TRBV13 and TRBJ1-2, with D possibly TRBD1 on 6 matching bases. The CDR3 totals 16 residues. The V end lost 6 bases, the J end lost 2 bases, and 19 bases lay between the germline ends. Per germline, CDR1 PRHDT and CDR2 FYEKMQ (reference sequence). The DNA for the CDR3 is TGTGCCAGCAGGGGGGCCCACGGTGATCGGAACTATGGCTACACCTTC. It encodes CASRGAHGDRNYGYTF.

The chain couples TRBV19 to TRBJ2-3; D may correspond to TRBD1 or TRBD2 (6 bases each). Trimming removed 3 bases from V and 2 bases from J, with 12 bases in between. CDR1 and CDR2 (germline): LNHDA, SQIVND (reference sequence). The CDR3 totals 15 residues. The CDR3 sequence: CASSMQGRNTDTQYF. DNA for the CDR3: TGTGCCAGTAGTATGCAGGGGAGGAACACAGATACGCAGTATTTT. The variable domain in full, completed from reference TRBV19 and TRBJ2-3, reads DGGITQSPKYLFRKEGQNVTLSCEQNLNHDAMYWYRQDPGQGLRLIYYSQIVNDFQKGDIAEGYSVSREKKESFPLTVTSAQKNPTAFYLCASSMQGRNTDTQYFGPGTRLTVL.

This chain connects TRBV29-1 to TRBJ2-2, with 10 positions matching TRBD1. CDR3 length: 16 residues. Germline values: CDR1 SQVTM, CDR2 ANQGSEA. V gave up 7 bases and J gave up 2 bases; unmatched junction bases: 10. The CDR3 bases are TGCAGCGCCATACCCGACAGGGGGCTAAACACCGGGGAGCTGTTTTTT. Its protein is CSAIPDRGLNTGELFF.

This clonotype was seen many times. V gene TRBV11-2 combines with J gene TRBJ2-2; 7 nucleotides line up with TRBD2. The CDR3 has 18 residues. The J segment lost 6 bases and the V segment lost 1 base, leaving 14 bases of the junction unmatched. Germline CDR1 and CDR2: SGHAT and FQNNGV. For the CDR3, the DNA is TGTGCCAGCAGCTTAGGTTTAAGGCGGGGGAGGTTTGCCGGGGAGCTGTTTTTT. Translation gives CASSLGLRRGRFAGELFF.

This clonotype was observed a handful of times. J is TRBJ1-1 and V is TRBV12-3 or TRBV12-4, with D unresolved. The CDR3 extends over 11 amino acids. Trimming removed 5 bases from V and 7 bases from J, with 8 bases in between. In DNA form, the CDR3 reads TGTGCCAGCAGTCCTACACGTGAAGCTTTCTTT. This codes for CASSPTREAFF.

This clonotype was counted only a few times. V and J are TRBV28 and TRBJ2-7, with D possibly matching TRBD1 (6 bases). Germline assignment: CDR1 MDHEN and CDR2 SYDVKM. The CDR3 consists of 15 residues. V was trimmed by 7 bases and J by 2 bases, leaving 18 bases between them. CDR3 nucleotide sequence: TGTGCCAGCATCACCAATCAGGGGTCCCCCTACGAGCAGTACTTC. Translation gives CASITNQGSPYEQYF.

The rearrangement uses TRBV12-3 or TRBV12-4 and TRBJ2-1; D uncertain. Trimming removed 6 bases at V and 4 bases at J, with 13 bases between. This CDR3 contains 14 residues. The CDR3 nucleotides are TGTGCCAGCAGGCGAGTAGGCCTATACAATGAGCAGTTCTTC. Residues: CASRRVGLYNEQFF.

This clonotype was found once. The chain joins TRBV29-1 to TRBJ2-6; weak D call: TRBD2 (5 bases). The germline V gene has CDR1 SQVTM and CDR2 ANQGSEA. The CDR3 totals 13 residues. V lost 5 bases to trimming and J lost 2 bases, with 7 bases between them. This chain's CDR3 is CSVRGTGANVLTF. The CDR3, as DNA: TGCAGCGTTAGAGGGACTGGGGCCAACGTCCTGACTTTC.

This clonotype has more than one count but fewer than ten. V and J are TRBV20-1 and TRBJ2-5; D unresolved. CDR1 DFQATT and CDR2 SNEGSKA come from the germline V gene (reference sequence). The CDR3 is 12 residues long. The germline V and J ends were trimmed by 3 bases and 5 bases, with 10 bases remaining between them. CDR3 bases: TGCAGTGCTAGGTGGCTTGTCGAGACCCAGTACTTC. Protein sequence: CSARWLVETQYF.

This clonotype was picked up many times. V usage is TRBV7-2 and J usage is TRBJ2-2; the match to TRBD1 covers 8 bases. Trimming cost V 4 bases and J 7 bases; bases outside gene matches: 5. The V gene's germline CDR1 is SGHTA and CDR2 FQGNSA. This CDR3 spans 14 amino acids. The CDR3 loop reads CASSYYRGSGELFF. In DNA, the CDR3 is TGTGCCAGCAGCTATTACAGGGGGAGCGGGGAGCTGTTTTTT.

The V gene is TRBV6-5, the J gene TRBJ2-2; possible D gene TRBD1, 5 bases. The CDR3 covers 15 residues. Per the germline V gene, CDR1 is MNHEY and CDR2 is SVGAGI. V dropped 2 bases and J dropped 0 bases, with 7 bases sitting between them. The CDR3 loop reads CASSYGHPNTGELFF. For the CDR3, the DNA is TGTGCCAGCAGTTACGGACACCCGAACACCGGGGAGCTGTTTTTT.